What follows is one T cell receptor beta chain and its context. MiXCR, run by TCRdb on the RT-PCR reads, gives a single entry per CDR3 protein. The data show 70,000 or so distinct CDR3 sequences, 26% seen once. These data belong to a study of patients and donors after allogeneic stem cell transplantation. The sequence derives from a human donor who was either an allogeneic HSCT recipient or a stem cell or donor lymphocyte infusion donor (not recorded which). It is not recorded whose cells these are; they may come from a transplant donor. Specimen: blood, either unsorted or a sorted T cell fraction (not recorded which).

CDR3 in DNA: TGTGCCTCAACCCGGGGAGATACGCAGTATTTT. Its translation: CASTRGDTQYF. This rearrangement joins TRBV5-8 to TRBJ2-3; possible D gene TRBD2, 5 bases. V was trimmed by 10 bases and J by 5 bases, leaving 11 bases between them. Germline values: CDR1 SGHTS, CDR2 YDEGEE. The CDR3 has 11 amino acids.